The 25 T cell receptor beta chains given below trace back to one sample, sequenced in a study of T cell changes during pregnancy in multiple sclerosis (dated by TCRdb to the late 2010s). Library preparation used the immunoSEQ multiplex PCR assay. This is the immuneACCESS table as TCRdb keeps it, with only in-frame sequences that have V and J called. A part of the clones is gone; compared with another copy, unresolved V genes explain less than half, and the rest is unexplained. This sample holds 36,000 or so clones; 88% were observed only once. The top ten hold about 0.5% of the sample. Sample: CD4+ T cells from peripheral blood mononuclear cells, taken in the first trimester of pregnancy. The receptors were gathered from a female donor with multiple sclerosis, enrolled in a pregnancy study.

This chain joins TRBV5-1 and TRBJ2-1; D ambiguous. The CDR3 is made up of 11 amino acids. Germline CDR1 reads SGHRS; CDR2 reads YFSETQ. V was cut by 2 bases and J by 8 bases, with 5 bases left in between. The CDR3 bases are TGCGCCAGCAGCTTAAACTATGAGCAGTTCTTC. It specifies CASSLNYEQFF.

This chain uses TRBV18 with TRBJ1-2, with D possibly matching TRBD1 (5 bases). The germline CDR1 and CDR2 sequences are KGHSH and LQKENI. The CDR3 has 15 residues. V was cut by 1 base and J by 8 bases, with 17 bases left in between. In nucleotides, the CDR3 is TGTGCCAGCTCACCACGGGGCAAACACACGGAAGGCTACACCTTC. Protein sequence: CASSPRGKHTEGYTF.

The gene calls are TRBV14 and TRBJ2-2; D is possibly TRBD2 (5 bases). CDR1 and CDR2 (germline): SGHDN, FVKESK. The CDR3 is 16 amino acids. V shed 0 bases and J shed 0 bases, with 8 bases lying between them. The CDR3 reads CASSQEVGANTGELFF. CDR3 nucleotides: TGTGCCAGCAGCCAAGAGGTGGGAGCGAACACCGGGGAGCTGTTTTTT.

The chain couples TRBV11-2 to TRBJ1-5; D gene uncertain. CDR1 is SGHAT and CDR2 is FQNNGV in the germline V gene. V was trimmed by 6 bases and J by 6 bases, leaving 15 bases between them. The CDR3 contains 14 residues. CDR3 protein: CASSSEVTSQPQHF. The CDR3 bases are TGTGCCAGCAGTTCAGAGGTTACAAGTCAGCCCCAGCATTTT.

The rearrangement uses TRBV6-5 and TRBJ1-1; 7 bases line up with TRBD1. Germline V gene data show CDR1 as MNHEY and CDR2 as SVGAGI. There are 14 residues in the CDR3. V dropped 2 bases and J dropped 6; count of bases not matched to a gene: 6. The CDR3 loop is CASSYASQGAEAFF. The CDR3 coding sequence is TGTGCCAGCAGTTACGCCTCCCAGGGGGCTGAAGCTTTCTTT.

The chain couples TRBV5-1 to TRBJ2-1, with TRBD2 matching 9 bases. Germline V gene data show CDR1 as SGHRS and CDR2 as YFSETQ. CDR3 size: 16 residues. V was clipped by 0 bases and J by 8 bases; unmatched bases: 9. Here the CDR3 DNA reads TGCGCCAGCAGCTTGGATGCGGGAGGGCCGCTAGATGAGCAGTTCTTC. Translation: CASSLDAGGPLDEQFF.

This clone was detected only a few times. The CDR3 loop is CAWSVGGNTEAFF. As DNA, the CDR3 is TGTGCCTGGAGTGTGGGAGGGAACACTGAAGCTTTCTTT. The rearrangement uses TRBV30 and TRBJ1-1; D is unresolved. V shed 0 bases and J shed 1 base, with 6 bases lying between them. CDR1 GTSNPN and CDR2 SVGIG come from the germline V gene (reference sequence). The CDR3 extends over 13 amino acids.

Sample share makes this clone medium-sized. This chain links TRBV21-1 with TRBJ2-7; TRBD1 is taken as the D call from the table, unchecked against the DNA. TRBV21-1 is shown as a pseudogene. The CDR3 has 13 residues. The CDR3 here is CASSNHNSYEQYF. CDR3 DNA sequence: TGTGCCAGCAGCAATCACAACTCCTACGAGCAGTACTTC.

V and J are TRBV5-4 and TRBJ2-3; 9 bases fit TRBD2. The V gene end was trimmed by 0 bases and the J gene end by 5 bases; junction bases not matched to a gene: 7. Germline V lookup: CDR1 SGHNT, CDR2 YYREEE (reference sequence). The CDR3 is 16 residues long. DNA of the CDR3: TGTGCCAGCAGCTTGGAGGCTAGCGGGGTAATAGATACGCAGTATTTT. Amino acids: CASSLEASGVIDTQYF.

This sequence joins TRBV28 and TRBJ1-4; 7 bases align to TRBD1. The germline V gene encodes CDR1 MDHEN and CDR2 SYDVKM. V dropped 5 bases and J dropped 4; count of bases not matched to a gene: 7. This CDR3 comprises 15 residues. The CDR3 sequence is CASSVQGTNNEKLFF. CDR3 DNA sequence: TGTGCCAGCAGTGTACAGGGGACCAATAATGAAAAACTGTTTTTT.

J is TRBJ1-1 and V is TRBV4-1, with 12 bases fitting TRBD1. Germline V CDR1 and CDR2: MGHRA, YSYEKL. The CDR3 runs to 18 residues. V dropped 1 base and J dropped 5; count of bases not matched to a gene: 11. This CDR3 is CASSQATGTGGVRTEAFF. CDR3 nucleotides: TGCGCCAGCAGCCAAGCCACCGGGACAGGGGGCGTGAGGACTGAAGCTTTCTTT.

This clone was observed a few times. The chain combines TRBV7-2 with TRBJ2-5, with no clear D. CDR1 and CDR2 (germline): SGHTA, FQGNSA. There are 13 residues in the CDR3. V lost 4 bases and J lost 4, with 10 bases in between. This CDR3 reads CASSWRGRETQYF. The CDR3, as DNA: TGTGCCAGCAGCTGGCGCGGTCGAGAGACCCAGTACTTC.

This clone is medium-sized in the sample. The CDR3 nucleotides are TGTGCCAGTAGTGAAACAGGGGGCACTGAAGCTTTCTTT. Residues: CASSETGGTEAFF. The V gene is TRBV19, the J gene TRBJ1-1; 8 bases map to TRBD1. Germline-derived CDR1 and CDR2 are LNHDA and SQIVND (reference sequence). J was trimmed by 4 bases and V by 5 bases; bases with no gene match: 3. The CDR3 covers 13 residues.

This rearrangement joins TRBV6-1 to TRBJ2-2, with D tentatively TRBD2 (5 bases). The CDR3 contains 15 residues. The ends were cut back, 7 bases at V and 4 bases at J, with 16 bases in the middle. Per germline, CDR1 MNHNS and CDR2 SASEGT. CDR3 nucleotides: TGTGCCAGCACCCTTATGAGGGAGAGCACCGGGGAGCTGTTTTTT. Translating gives CASTLMRESTGELFF.

The table lists this clone with a count of one. J is TRBJ1-1 and V is TRBV6-6; tentatively, D is TRBD1 (6 bases). In germline, CDR1 is MNHNY, CDR2 SVGAGI (reference sequence). The CDR3 loop spans 14 amino acids. Trimming left V 5 bases short and J 5 bases short, with 15 bases between. CDR3 in DNA: TGTGCCAGCAGTCCCTTAGGGGGTGGTACTGAAGCTTTCTTT. Its translation: CASSPLGGGTEAFF.

The rearrangement joins TRBV5-1 to TRBJ2-3, with 14 bases aligning to TRBD2. The V gene end was trimmed by 5 bases and the J gene end by 6 bases; junction bases not matched to a gene: 2. CDR3 size: 14 residues. Germline V CDR1 and CDR2: SGHRS, YFSETQ. CDR3: CASRRTSGGDTQYF. Written as DNA, the CDR3 is TGCGCCAGCAGACGGACTAGCGGGGGGGATACGCAGTATTTT.

This clone was observed a handful of times. The junction differs from germline at one of its ends, possibly a read error. This rearrangement joins TRBV2 to TRBJ1-6; D unclear. The CDR3 covers 13 residues. The V gene's germline CDR1 is SNHLY and CDR2 FYNNEI. CDR3 sequence: CASTEEMRSPLHF. CDR3 bases: TGTGCCAGCACTGAAGAGATGAGGTCACCCCTCCACTTT.

J is TRBJ1-2 and V is TRBV4-2; TRBD1 matches at 7 bases. Germline V gene sequence: CDR1 LGHNA, CDR2 YNFKEQ. This CDR3 has 17 residues. Trimming took 0 bases from V and 7 from J; bases not matched to a gene: 14. This CDR3 is CASSQEVRGTSTAGYTF. The CDR3 nucleotides are TGTGCCAGCAGCCAAGAAGTCAGGGGGACGTCTACAGCTGGCTACACCTTC.

This chain links TRBV4-1 with TRBJ1-4, with 7 bases identical to TRBD1. CDR1 and CDR2 from the germline V gene are MGHRA and YSYEKL. V shed 0 bases and J 7 bases; nucleotides not matched to a gene: 8. The CDR3 consists of 16 residues. The CDR3 nucleotides read TGCGCCAGCAGCCAAGACAGGGGGTATGAGGCTGAAAAACTGTTTTTT. Translation gives CASSQDRGYEAEKLFF.

This clone was seen a handful of times. This chain connects TRBV21-1 to TRBJ2-7; TRBD1 is the table's D call and was not checked against the DNA. TRBV21-1 is tagged as a pseudogene. This CDR3 contains 13 residues. The CDR3 DNA follows: TGTGCCAGCAGCAAAGGGGCTTTCCGTCTTCGGTACTTC. It specifies CASSKGAFRLRYF.

This clone has only a few counts. The rearrangement links TRBV19 to TRBJ1-2, with TRBD1 matching 9 bases. The CDR3 consists of 17 residues. In germline, CDR1 is LNHDA, CDR2 SQIVND (reference sequence). V shed 5 bases, J shed 8 bases, and the junction held 18 bases outside the gene matches. The CDR3 nucleotides read TGTGCCAGTAGTTCTTCGACAGGGGGAAATTCGGGTTCGGGCTACACCTTC. Encoded protein: CASSSSTGGNSGSGYTF.

The chain joins TRBV28 to TRBJ1-2, with 7 bases that match TRBD1. The CDR3 is made up of 15 amino acids. The ends lost 8 bases at V and 1 base at J; junction bases unmatched: 10. Germline V lookup: CDR1 MDHEN, CDR2 SYDVKM. The CDR3 DNA reads TGTGCCAGCTTGGCAGGGGGAATAGTTAACTATGGCTACACCTTC. Protein sequence: CASLAGGIVNYGYTF.

The genes are TRBV19 and TRBJ2-7; D gene uncertain. CDR3 size: 14 residues. CDR1 LNHDA and CDR2 SQIVND come from the germline V gene (reference sequence). V was cut by 3 bases and J by 3 bases, with 12 bases left in between. The CDR3 DNA reads as TGTGCCAGTAGTATTGGTCCAGGTAACTACGAGCAGTACTTC. Protein: CASSIGPGNYEQYF.

The V gene is TRBV2, the J gene TRBJ2-7; D is perhaps TRBD2 (5 bases). CDR3 length: 14 residues. From germline, CDR1 is SNHLY and CDR2 FYNNEI. The V end was cut by 7 bases, the J end by 0 bases, with 13 bases between. The CDR3 bases are TGTGCCAGCATAAAGGAGGTCACCTCCTACGAGCAGTACTTC. Protein: CASIKEVTSYEQYF.

This clone was picked up a small number of times. V and J are TRBV18 and TRBJ2-5, with TRBD1 identical over 8 bases. The CDR3 length is 14 residues. V gave up 0 bases and J gave up 5 bases; unmatched junction bases: 2. Germline lookup yields CDR1 KGHSH and CDR2 LQKENI. CDR3 sequence (DNA): TGTGCCAGCTCACCACCTGCAGGGGGCGAGACCCAGTACTTC. Protein product: CASSPPAGGETQYF.